The entry below gives a single TCR beta chain sequence along with its context. Germline V CDR1 and CDR2: SGHRS, YFSETQ. Unmatched junction bases numbered 1, after V lost 3 bases and J lost 2 bases. The length of the CDR3 is 15 residues. The data belong to a study of blood T cell repertoires in COVID-19. Study information: Acute and convalescent COVID-19 specimens originated in the United States, Italy and Spain. PBMCs, B-cell-depleted T cells, or T cells were the source of the cDNA or gDNA that made up the material.

Method: immunoSEQ multiplex PCR; TCRdb's copy keeps in-frame clones and lacks some. The sample has roughly 200,000 clones; roughly 89% are singletons. This chain links TRBV5-1 with TRBJ1-3, with 11 bases that match TRBD1. The sequenced sample consisted of PBMCs or T cells enriched from blood (not recorded which). This sequence was found in a woman between 40 and 50 years old with acute COVID-19. CDR3 loop: CASSSGQGAGNTIYF. The CDR3 nucleotides are TGCGCCAGCAGCTCGGGACAGGGGGCTGGAAACACCATATATTTT. Complete variable domain (other parts from reference TRBV5-1 and TRBJ1-3): KAGVTQTPRYLIKTRGQQVTLSCSPISGHRSVSWYQQTPGQGLQFLFEYFSETQRNKGNFPGRFSGRQFSNSRSEMNVSTLELGDSALYLCASSSGQGAGNTIYFGEGSWLTVV.